These T cell receptor beta chains were read from a single sample in a study of blood T cell repertoires in COVID-19. The method was immunoSEQ multiplex PCR; TCRdb's version includes in-frame clones alone and lacks a portion of them. The sample contains around 260,000 clones, approximately 90% of which appear only once. The material sequenced was peripheral blood. These TCRs come from a woman aged 25 to 45 with COVID-19, enrolled during active disease. Each CDR3 is given with its conserved first and last residue. D genes are given only for firm matches. The size entry is marked missing in some rows and otherwise reads once, few, many or a size class.

v_call: TRBV19
d_call: .
j_call: TRBJ1-1
clone_size: .
cdr3_aa: CASSIGTTEAFF
cdr3_nt: TGTGCCAGTAGTATAGGAACAACGGAAGCTTTCTTT

v_call: TRBV27
d_call: .
j_call: TRBJ1-6
clone_size: .
cdr3_aa: CASSLRGGRLNNSPLHF
cdr3_nt: TGTGCCAGCAGTTTACGCGGAGGACGACTAAATAATTCACCCCTCCACTTT

v_call: TRBV2
d_call: .
j_call: TRBJ1-1
clone_size: .
cdr3_aa: CASRLSTEAFF
cdr3_nt: TGTGCCAGCAGGCTTAGCACTGAAGCTTTCTTT

v_call: TRBV7-2
d_call: .
j_call: TRBJ2-5
clone_size: .
cdr3_aa: CASSLLLVSETQYF
cdr3_nt: TGTGCCAGCAGCTTGCTGCTAGTGTCGGAGACCCAGTACTTC

v_call: TRBV19
d_call: TRBD1
j_call: TRBJ2-7
clone_size: .
cdr3_aa: CASSAGTGGNLRGKYF
cdr3_nt: TGTGCCAGTAGTGCCGGGACAGGAGGAAACCTACGGGGAAAGTACTTC

v_call: TRBV19
d_call: TRBD1
j_call: TRBJ1-3
clone_size: once
cdr3_aa: CASSINPRTGGNTIYF
cdr3_nt: TGTGCCAGTAGTATCAACCCTCGGACAGGAGGAAACACCATATATTTT

v_call: TRBV18
d_call: TRBD1
j_call: TRBJ1-2
clone_size: .
cdr3_aa: CASSPLGTGPNYGYTF
cdr3_nt: TGTGCCAGCTCACCACTCGGGACAGGCCCTAACTATGGCTACACCTTC

v_call: TRBV19
d_call: TRBD1
j_call: TRBJ1-4
clone_size: .
cdr3_aa: CASSQGTAEKLFF
cdr3_nt: TGTGCCAGTAGTCAGGGGACAGCCGAAAAACTGTTTTTT

v_call: TRBV2
d_call: TRBD2
j_call: TRBJ2-1
clone_size: .
cdr3_aa: CASSEKGLADNEQFF
cdr3_nt: TGTGCCAGCAGTGAAAAGGGACTAGCGGACAATGAGCAGTTCTTC

v_call: TRBV24-1
d_call: TRBD2
j_call: TRBJ2-1
clone_size: .
cdr3_aa: CATSDLTSGSNEQFF
cdr3_nt: TGTGCCACCAGTGATTTGACTAGCGGGAGTAATGAGCAGTTCTTC

v_call: TRBV30
d_call: TRBD1
j_call: TRBJ1-4
clone_size: .
cdr3_aa: CAWSPGDRRNEKLFF
cdr3_nt: TGTGCCTGGAGCCCGGGGGACAGGAGAAATGAAAAACTGTTTTTT

v_call: TRBV11-2
d_call: TRBD2
j_call: TRBJ2-1
clone_size: .
cdr3_aa: CASSLVSGTREEQFF
cdr3_nt: TGTGCCAGCAGCTTAGTCTCCGGGACTAGGGAGGAGCAGTTCTTC

v_call: TRBV30
d_call: .
j_call: TRBJ1-5
clone_size: few
cdr3_aa: CAWSVQQRNQPQHF
cdr3_nt: TGTGCCTGGAGTGTACAGCAGCGCAATCAGCCCCAGCATTTT

v_call: TRBV7-9
d_call: TRBD2
j_call: TRBJ2-1
clone_size: .
cdr3_aa: CASSPSGSSYNEQFF
cdr3_nt: TGTGCCAGCAGCCCTAGCGGGAGCTCCTACAATGAGCAGTTCTTC

v_call: TRBV28
d_call: TRBD1
j_call: TRBJ2-1
clone_size: .
cdr3_aa: CASSFAGTGETNEQFF
cdr3_nt: TGTGCCAGCAGTTTCGCAGGGACAGGGGAGACCAATGAGCAGTTCTTC

v_call: TRBV29-1
d_call: .
j_call: TRBJ2-7
clone_size: .
cdr3_aa: CSVWAGKGEQYF
cdr3_nt: TGCAGCGTGTGGGCAGGGAAGGGCGAGCAGTACTTC

v_call: TRBV5-4
d_call: TRBD2
j_call: TRBJ2-1
clone_size: .
cdr3_aa: CASSGGDNEQFF
cdr3_nt: TGTGCCAGCAGCGGGGGGGACAATGAGCAGTTCTTC

v_call: TRBV15
d_call: TRBD1
j_call: TRBJ1-3
clone_size: .
cdr3_aa: CATSTSRGLAGNTIYF
cdr3_nt: TGTGCCACCAGCACCTCGAGGGGGCTGGCTGGAAACACCATATATTTT

v_call: TRBV19
d_call: .
j_call: TRBJ2-1
clone_size: .
cdr3_aa: CATLLDSVSNEQFF
cdr3_nt: TGTGCCACCCTGTTAGACAGCGTTTCCAATGAGCAGTTCTTC

v_call: TRBV28
d_call: TRBD1
j_call: TRBJ1-1
clone_size: .
cdr3_aa: CASKGTGGPNTEAFF
cdr3_nt: TGTGCCAGCAAAGGGACAGGGGGCCCGAACACTGAAGCTTTCTTT

v_call: TRBV16
d_call: .
j_call: TRBJ1-3
clone_size: .
cdr3_aa: CASSIQGFGNTIYF
cdr3_nt: TGTGCCAGCAGCATCCAGGGGTTCGGAAACACCATATATTTT

v_call: TRBV11-2
d_call: .
j_call: TRBJ2-1
clone_size: once
cdr3_aa: CASSTDRGSYNEQFF
cdr3_nt: TGTGCCAGCAGCACGGACAGAGGATCCTACAATGAGCAGTTCTTC

v_call: TRBV28
d_call: TRBD1
j_call: TRBJ1-4
clone_size: .
cdr3_aa: CASSLTGQATNEKLFF
cdr3_nt: TGTGCCAGCAGTTTAACCGGACAGGCTACTAATGAAAAACTGTTTTTT

v_call: TRBV30
d_call: TRBD1
j_call: TRBJ2-7
clone_size: .
cdr3_aa: CAWGNGQGAYEQYF
cdr3_nt: TGTGCCTGGGGAAACGGACAGGGGGCATACGAGCAGTACTTC

v_call: TRBV28
d_call: .
j_call: TRBJ1-3
clone_size: few
cdr3_aa: CASSLPSQGGNTIYF
cdr3_nt: TGTGCCAGCAGTTTACCCTCGCAGGGGGGAAACACCATATATTTT

v_call: TRBV7-9
d_call: TRBD1
j_call: TRBJ1-1
clone_size: .
cdr3_aa: CASSPDRATEAFF
cdr3_nt: TGTGCCAGCAGCCCGGACAGGGCCACTGAAGCTTTCTTT

v_call: TRBV12-3/TRBV12-4
d_call: .
j_call: TRBJ1-2
clone_size: once
cdr3_aa: CASSQGGYGYTF
cdr3_nt: TGTGCCAGCAGCCAAGGGGGTTATGGCTACACCTTC

v_call: TRBV5-1
d_call: TRBD2
j_call: TRBJ2-3
clone_size: few
cdr3_aa: CASSLAPLAGGGTDTQYF
cdr3_nt: TGCGCCAGCAGCTTGGCCCCCTTAGCGGGAGGGGGCACAGATACGCAGTATTTT

v_call: TRBV5-1
d_call: TRBD2
j_call: TRBJ2-7
clone_size: once
cdr3_aa: CASSLVGGRTYEQYF
cdr3_nt: TGCGCCAGCAGCTTGGTGGGCGGGAGGACGTACGAGCAGTACTTC

v_call: TRBV19
d_call: TRBD1
j_call: TRBJ1-5
clone_size: .
cdr3_aa: CASDPARDRVYQPQHF
cdr3_nt: TGTGCCAGCGATCCGGCACGGGACAGGGTTTATCAGCCCCAGCATTTT